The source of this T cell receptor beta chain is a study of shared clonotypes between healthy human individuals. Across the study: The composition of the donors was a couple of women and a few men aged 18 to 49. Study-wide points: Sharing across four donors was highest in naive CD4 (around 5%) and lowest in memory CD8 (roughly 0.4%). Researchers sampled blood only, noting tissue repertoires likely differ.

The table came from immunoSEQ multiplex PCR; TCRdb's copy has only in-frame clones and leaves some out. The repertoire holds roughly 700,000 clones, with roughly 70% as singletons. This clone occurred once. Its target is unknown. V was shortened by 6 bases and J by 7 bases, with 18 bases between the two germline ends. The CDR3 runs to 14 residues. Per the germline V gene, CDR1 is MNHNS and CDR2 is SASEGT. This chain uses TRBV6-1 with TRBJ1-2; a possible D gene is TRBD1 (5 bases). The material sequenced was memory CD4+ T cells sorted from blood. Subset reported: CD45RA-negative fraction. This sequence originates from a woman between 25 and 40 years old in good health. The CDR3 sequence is CASSAGMEGSGYTF. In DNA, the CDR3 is TGTGCCAGCAGCGCCGGGATGGAGGGGAGTGGCTACACCTTC.